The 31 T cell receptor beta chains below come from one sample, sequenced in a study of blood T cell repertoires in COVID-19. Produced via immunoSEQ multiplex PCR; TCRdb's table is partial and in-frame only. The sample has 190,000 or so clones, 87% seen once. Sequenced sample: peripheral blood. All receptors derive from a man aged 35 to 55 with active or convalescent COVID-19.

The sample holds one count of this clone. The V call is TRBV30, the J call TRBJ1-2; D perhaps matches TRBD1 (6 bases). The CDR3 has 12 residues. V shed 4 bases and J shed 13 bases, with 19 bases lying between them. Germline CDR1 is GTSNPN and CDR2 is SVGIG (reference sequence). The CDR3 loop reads CAWMTTGHRSTF. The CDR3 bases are TGTGCCTGGATGACCACAGGGCATCGAAGCACCTTC.

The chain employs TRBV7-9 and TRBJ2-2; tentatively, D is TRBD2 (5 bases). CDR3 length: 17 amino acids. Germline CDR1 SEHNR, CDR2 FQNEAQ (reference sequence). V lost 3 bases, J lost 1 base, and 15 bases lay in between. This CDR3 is CASSFEGSSLNTGELFF. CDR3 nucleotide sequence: TGTGCCAGCAGCTTCGAAGGGTCTAGCCTGAACACCGGGGAGCTGTTTTTT.

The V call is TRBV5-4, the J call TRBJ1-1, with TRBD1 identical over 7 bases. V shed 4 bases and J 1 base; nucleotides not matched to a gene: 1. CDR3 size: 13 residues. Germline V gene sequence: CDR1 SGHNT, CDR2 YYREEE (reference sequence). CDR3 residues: CASSRTGNTEAFF. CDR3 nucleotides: TGTGCCAGCAGCAGGACAGGGAACACTGAAGCTTTCTTT.

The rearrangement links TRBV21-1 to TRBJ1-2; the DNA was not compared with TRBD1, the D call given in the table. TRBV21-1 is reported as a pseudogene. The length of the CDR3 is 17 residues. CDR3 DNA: TGTGCCAGCAGCACACTAGGGGACAGGGGACTTTTCGATGGCTACACCTTC. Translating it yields CASSTLGDRGLFDGYTF.

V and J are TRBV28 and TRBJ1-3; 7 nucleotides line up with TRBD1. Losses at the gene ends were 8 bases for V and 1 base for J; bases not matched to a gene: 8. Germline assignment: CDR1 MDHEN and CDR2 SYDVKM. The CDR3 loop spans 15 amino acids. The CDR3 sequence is CASGGTAISGNTIYF. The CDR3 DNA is TGTGCCAGCGGGGGGACAGCAATATCTGGAAACACCATATATTTT.

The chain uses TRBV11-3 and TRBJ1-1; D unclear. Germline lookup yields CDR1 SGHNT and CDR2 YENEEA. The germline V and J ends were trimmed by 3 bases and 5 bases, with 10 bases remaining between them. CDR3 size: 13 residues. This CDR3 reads CASSLPGLTEAFF. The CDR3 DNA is TGTGCCAGCAGCTTGCCGGGATTGACTGAAGCTTTCTTT.

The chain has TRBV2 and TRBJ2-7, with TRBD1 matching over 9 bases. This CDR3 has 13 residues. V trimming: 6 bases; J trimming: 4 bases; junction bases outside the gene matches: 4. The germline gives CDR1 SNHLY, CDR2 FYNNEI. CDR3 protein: CASSSGQGYEQYF. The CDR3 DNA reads TGTGCCAGCAGCTCCGGACAGGGGTACGAGCAGTACTTC.

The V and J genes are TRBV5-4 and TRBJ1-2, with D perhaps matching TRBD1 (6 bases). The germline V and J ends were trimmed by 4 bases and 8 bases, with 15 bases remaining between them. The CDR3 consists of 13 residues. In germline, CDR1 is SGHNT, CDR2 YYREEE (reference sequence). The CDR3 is CASSQDSNRGYTF. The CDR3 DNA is TGTGCCAGCAGCCAGGACAGCAATAGGGGCTACACCTTC.

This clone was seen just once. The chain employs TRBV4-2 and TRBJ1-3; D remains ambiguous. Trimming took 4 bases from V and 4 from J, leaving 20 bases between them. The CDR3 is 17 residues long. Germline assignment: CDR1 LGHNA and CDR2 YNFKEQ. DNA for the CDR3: TGTGCCAGCAGCCTGGAACCCCTGCCGGGGTCCGGAAACACCATATATTTT. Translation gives CASSLEPLPGSGNTIYF.

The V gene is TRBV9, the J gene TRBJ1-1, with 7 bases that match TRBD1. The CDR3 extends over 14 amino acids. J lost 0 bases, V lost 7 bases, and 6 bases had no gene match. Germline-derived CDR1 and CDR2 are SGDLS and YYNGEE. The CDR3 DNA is TGTGCCAGCGGGTGGGGGACAGTGAACACTGAAGCTTTCTTT. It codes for CASGWGTVNTEAFF.

In DNA, the CDR3 is TGTGCCAGCAGCGCACAGGGGGAAAGCACCTACGAGCAGTACTTC. Its protein is CASSAQGESTYEQYF. This chain links TRBV9 with TRBJ2-7, with TRBD1 matching 8 bases. CDR1 and CDR2 from the germline V gene are SGDLS and YYNGEE. The CDR3 contains 15 residues. V trimming: 3 bases; J trimming: 2 bases; junction bases outside the gene matches: 7.

The DNA of the CDR3 is TGCGCCAGCAGCCAACAAGGGGGCCGTATCGGGGAGCTGTTTTTT. Protein product: CASSQQGGRIGELFF. J is TRBJ2-2 and V is TRBV4-1; 7 nucleotides agree with TRBD1. The CDR3 consists of 15 residues. V trimming: 2 bases; J trimming: 7 bases; junction bases outside the gene matches: 7. CDR1 and CDR2 from the germline V gene are MGHRA and YSYEKL.

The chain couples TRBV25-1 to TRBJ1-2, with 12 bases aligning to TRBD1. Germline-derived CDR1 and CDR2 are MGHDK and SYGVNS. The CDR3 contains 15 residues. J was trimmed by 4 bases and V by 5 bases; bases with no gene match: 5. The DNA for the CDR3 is TGTGCCAGCAGTTCAGGGACAGGGGGCATCTATGGCTACACCTTC. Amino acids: CASSSGTGGIYGYTF.

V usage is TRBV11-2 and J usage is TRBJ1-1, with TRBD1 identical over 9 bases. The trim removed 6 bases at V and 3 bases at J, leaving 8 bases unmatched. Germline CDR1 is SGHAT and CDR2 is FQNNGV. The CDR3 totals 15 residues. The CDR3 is CASRSYRGRDTEAFF. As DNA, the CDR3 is TGTGCCAGCAGGTCATACAGGGGGCGGGACACTGAAGCTTTCTTT.

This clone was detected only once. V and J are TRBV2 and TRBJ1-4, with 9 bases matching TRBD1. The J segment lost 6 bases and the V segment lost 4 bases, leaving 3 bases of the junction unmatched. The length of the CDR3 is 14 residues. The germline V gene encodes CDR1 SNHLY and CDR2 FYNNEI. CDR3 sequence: CASSGGTGHEKLFF. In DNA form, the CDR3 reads TGTGCCAGCAGTGGGGGGACAGGGCATGAAAAACTGTTTTTT.

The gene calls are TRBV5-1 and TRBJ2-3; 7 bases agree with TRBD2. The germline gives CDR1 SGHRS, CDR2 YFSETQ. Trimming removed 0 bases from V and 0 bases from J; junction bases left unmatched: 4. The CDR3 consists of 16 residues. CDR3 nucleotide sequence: TGCGCCAGCAGCTTGGGCGGGGGAGCTAGCACAGATACGCAGTATTTT. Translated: CASSLGGGASTDTQYF. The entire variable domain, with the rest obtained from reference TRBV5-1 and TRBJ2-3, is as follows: KAGVTQTPRYLIKTRGQQVTLSCSPISGHRSVSWYQQTPGQGLQFLFEYFSETQRNKGNFPGRFSGRQFSNSRSEMNVSTLELGDSALYLCASSLGGGASTDTQYFGPGTRLTVL.

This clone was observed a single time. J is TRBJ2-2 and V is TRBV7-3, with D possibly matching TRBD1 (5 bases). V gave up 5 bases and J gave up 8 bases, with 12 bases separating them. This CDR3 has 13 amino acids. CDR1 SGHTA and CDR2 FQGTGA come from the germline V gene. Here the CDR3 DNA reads TGTGCCAGCAGCCCCTTAGGGGATGGGGAGCTGTTTTTT. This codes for CASSPLGDGELFF.

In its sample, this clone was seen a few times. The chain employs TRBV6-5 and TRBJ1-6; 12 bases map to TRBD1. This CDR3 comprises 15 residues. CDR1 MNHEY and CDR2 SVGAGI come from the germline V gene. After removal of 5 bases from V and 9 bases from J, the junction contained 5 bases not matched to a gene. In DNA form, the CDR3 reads TGTGCCAGCAGTAACCGGGACAGGGGGCTTTCACCCCTCCACTTT. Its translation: CASSNRDRGLSPLHF.

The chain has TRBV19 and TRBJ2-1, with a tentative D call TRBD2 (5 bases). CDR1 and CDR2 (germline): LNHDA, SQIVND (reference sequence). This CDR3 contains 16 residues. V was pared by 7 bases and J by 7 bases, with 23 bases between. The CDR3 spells CASTLLPRGLGNEQFF. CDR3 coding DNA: TGTGCCAGTACCCTCCTTCCCCGGGGTTTGGGGAATGAGCAGTTCTTC.

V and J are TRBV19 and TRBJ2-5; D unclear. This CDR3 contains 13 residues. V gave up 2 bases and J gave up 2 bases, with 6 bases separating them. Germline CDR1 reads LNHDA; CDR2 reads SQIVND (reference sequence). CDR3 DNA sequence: TGTGCCAGTAGTATACAGATTCAAGAGACCCAGTACTTC. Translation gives CASSIQIQETQYF.

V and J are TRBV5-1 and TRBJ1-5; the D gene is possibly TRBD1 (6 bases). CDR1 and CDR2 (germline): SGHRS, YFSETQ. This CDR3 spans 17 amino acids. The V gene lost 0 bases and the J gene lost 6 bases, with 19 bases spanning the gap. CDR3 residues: CASSLGSSGEISQPQHF. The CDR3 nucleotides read TGCGCCAGCAGCTTGGGTTCATCAGGGGAGATTAGTCAGCCCCAGCATTTT.

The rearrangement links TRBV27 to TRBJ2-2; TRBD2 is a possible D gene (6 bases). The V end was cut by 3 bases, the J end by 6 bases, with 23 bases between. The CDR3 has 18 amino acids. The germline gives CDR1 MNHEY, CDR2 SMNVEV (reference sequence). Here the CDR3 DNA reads TGTGCCAGCAGTTTTCTCTTAAATCCCGGCGGGGAGGCCGGGGAGCTGTTTTTT. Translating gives CASSFLLNPGGEAGELFF.

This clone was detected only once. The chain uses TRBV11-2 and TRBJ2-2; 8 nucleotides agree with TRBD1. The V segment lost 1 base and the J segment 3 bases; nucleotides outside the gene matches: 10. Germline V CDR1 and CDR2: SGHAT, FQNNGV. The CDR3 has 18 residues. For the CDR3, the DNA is TGTGCCAGCAGCTTAGTATTGGCCAGGACAGGGTACACCGGGGAGCTGTTTTTT. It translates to CASSLVLARTGYTGELFF.

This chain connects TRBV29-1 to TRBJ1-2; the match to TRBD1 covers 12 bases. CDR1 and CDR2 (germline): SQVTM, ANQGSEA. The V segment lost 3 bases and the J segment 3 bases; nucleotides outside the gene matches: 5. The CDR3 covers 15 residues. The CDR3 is CSVEGTGGVDYGYTF. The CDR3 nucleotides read TGCAGCGTTGAGGGGACAGGGGGCGTAGACTATGGCTACACCTTC.

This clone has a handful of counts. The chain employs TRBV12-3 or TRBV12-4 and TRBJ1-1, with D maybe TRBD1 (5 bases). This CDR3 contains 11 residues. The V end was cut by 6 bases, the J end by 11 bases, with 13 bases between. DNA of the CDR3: TGTGCCAGCAGCTCACAGGTGTGGGCTTTCTTT. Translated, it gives CASSSQVWAFF.

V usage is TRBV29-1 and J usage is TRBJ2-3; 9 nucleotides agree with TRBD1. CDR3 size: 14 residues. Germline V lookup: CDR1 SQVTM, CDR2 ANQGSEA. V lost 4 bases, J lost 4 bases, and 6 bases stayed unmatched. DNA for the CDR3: TGCAGCGTTGGGAAACAGGGGGCCGCAGATACGCAGTATTTT. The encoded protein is CSVGKQGAADTQYF.

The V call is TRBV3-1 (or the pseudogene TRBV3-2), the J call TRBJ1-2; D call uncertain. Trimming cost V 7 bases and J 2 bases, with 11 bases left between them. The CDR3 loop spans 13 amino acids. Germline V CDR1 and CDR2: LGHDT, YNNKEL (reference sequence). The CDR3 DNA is TGTGCCAGCACCCCATTGCAGAACTATGGCTACACCTTC. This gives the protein CASTPLQNYGYTF.

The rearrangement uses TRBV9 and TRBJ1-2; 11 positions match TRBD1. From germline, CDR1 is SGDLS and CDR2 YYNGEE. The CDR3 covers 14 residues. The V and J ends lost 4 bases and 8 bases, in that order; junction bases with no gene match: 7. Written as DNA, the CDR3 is TGTGCCAGCAGCCAGGACAGGGGGCGAAACGGCTACACCTTC. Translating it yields CASSQDRGRNGYTF. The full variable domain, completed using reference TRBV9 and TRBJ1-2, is DSGVTQTPKHLITATGQRVTLRCSPRSGDLSVYWYQQSLDQGLQFLIQYYNGEERAKGNILERFSAQQFPDLHSELNLSSLELGDSALYFCASSQDRGRNGYTFGSGTRLTVV.

As DNA, the CDR3 is TGCGCCAGCAGCTTGGGGGGCTGGGGTGAAAACGAGCAGTACTTC. Amino acid sequence: CASSLGGWGENEQYF. The chain has TRBV5-1 and TRBJ2-7; D is perhaps TRBD1 (5 bases). Looked up from germline, CDR1 is SGHRS and CDR2 is YFSETQ. The CDR3 is 15 amino acids. V was trimmed by 0 bases and J by 5 bases, leaving 15 bases between them.

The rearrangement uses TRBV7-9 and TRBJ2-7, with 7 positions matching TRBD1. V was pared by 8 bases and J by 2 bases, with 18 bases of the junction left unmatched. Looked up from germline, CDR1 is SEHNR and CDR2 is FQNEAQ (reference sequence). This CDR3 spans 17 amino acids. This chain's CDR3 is CASSAGQEKIFTYEQYF. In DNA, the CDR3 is TGTGCCAGCTCAGCAGGACAGGAAAAAATCTTCACCTACGAGCAGTACTTC.

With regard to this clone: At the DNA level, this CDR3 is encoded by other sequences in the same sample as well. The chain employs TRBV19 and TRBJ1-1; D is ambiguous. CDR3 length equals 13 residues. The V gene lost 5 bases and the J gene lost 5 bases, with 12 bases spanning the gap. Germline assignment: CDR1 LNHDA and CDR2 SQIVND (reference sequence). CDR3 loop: CASSLPGGTEAFF. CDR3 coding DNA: TGTGCCAGTAGTTTGCCGGGAGGAACTGAAGCTTTCTTT.